The 26 T cell receptor beta chains reported below all come from one sample, sequenced in a study of cytomegalovirus exposure and HLA in healthy donors. The primer mix had 60 Vbeta and 13 Jbeta primers. TCRdb's table, derived via immunoSEQ multiplex PCR, lists solely in-frame clones and lacks some. The table has around 80,000 clones, over 60% seen once; the top ten hold roughly 4%. The sample consisted of PBMCs. These receptors were obtained from a male donor in good health and CMV-seropositive.

The J gene is TRBJ2-5, the V gene TRBV2, with D possibly TRBD1 on 5 matching bases. Germline assignment: CDR1 SNHLY and CDR2 FYNNEI. Trimming pared 5 bases from V and 0 bases from J, leaving 10 bases between. The CDR3 sequence is 14 residues long. The CDR3 nucleotides are TGTGCCAGCAGTCTCGAGACAGACCAAGAGACCCAGTACTTC. Its protein is CASSLETDQETQYF.

This chain connects TRBV6-1 to TRBJ1-4; the match to TRBD1 covers 7 bases. Per the germline V gene, CDR1 is MNHNS and CDR2 is SASEGT. This CDR3 is 15 amino acids long. Trimming removed 3 bases from V and 8 bases from J; junction bases left unmatched: 9. Here the CDR3 reads CASSDPQGFREKLFF. CDR3 bases: TGTGCCAGCAGTGACCCACAGGGGTTTCGGGAAAAACTGTTTTTT.

As concerns this clone: Distinct nucleotide sequences in the sample also encode this CDR3. This chain joins TRBV7-2 and TRBJ2-5; unclear D gene. The germline CDR1 and CDR2 sequences are SGHTA and FQGNSA. The CDR3 has 11 residues. With 3 bases removed from V and 5 bases from J, the gap between germline ends came to 4 bases. The CDR3 sequence: CASSFSETQYF. Written as DNA, the CDR3 is TGTGCCAGCAGCTTTTCTGAGACCCAGTACTTC.

CDR3 in amino acids: CASSLALRTSGNPSEQYF. CDR3 sequence (DNA): TGTGCCAGCAGCTTAGCGCTAAGGACTAGCGGGAACCCTAGTGAGCAGTACTTC. V gene TRBV7-9 combines with J gene TRBJ2-7, with TRBD2 identical over 12 bases. The CDR3 contains 18 residues. In germline, CDR1 is SEHNR, CDR2 FQNEAQ (reference sequence). The V segment lost 0 bases and the J segment 7 bases; nucleotides outside the gene matches: 13. Together with reference TRBV7-9 and TRBJ2-7, the CDR3 gives the full variable domain: DTGVSQNPRHKITKRGQNVTFRCDPISEHNRLYWYRQTLGQGPEFLTYFQNEAQLEKSRLLSDRFSAERPKGSFSTLEIQRTEQGDSAMYLCASSLALRTSGNPSEQYFGPGTRLTVT.

This clone has only a few counts. The genes are TRBV19 and TRBJ2-1, with 9 positions matching TRBD2. CDR3 length: 12 amino acids. Germline lookup yields CDR1 LNHDA and CDR2 SQIVND (reference sequence). The V and J ends lost 10 bases and 10 bases, in that order; junction bases with no gene match: 8. In nucleotides, the CDR3 is TGTGCCATCTCACTTAGCGGGGGCGAGCAGTTCTTC. Its translation: CAISLSGGEQFF.

The V and J genes are TRBV30 and TRBJ1-3, with TRBD1 as a possible D gene (5 bases). From germline, CDR1 is GTSNPN and CDR2 SVGIG (reference sequence). CDR3 length: 14 amino acids. V was cut by 2 bases and J by 5 bases, with 13 bases left in between. This CDR3 is CAWSQRGVRNTIYF. The CDR3 DNA reads as TGTGCCTGGAGTCAACGGGGGGTTCGAAACACCATATATTTT.

V and J are TRBV27 and TRBJ2-7; 7 bases align to TRBD1. The CDR3 consists of 15 residues. Germline lookup yields CDR1 MNHEY and CDR2 SMNVEV (reference sequence). Trimming removed 5 bases from V and 1 base from J; junction bases left unmatched: 8. CDR3 sequence: CASSLATGLSYEQYF. CDR3 DNA: TGTGCCAGCAGTCTTGCGACAGGGCTTTCCTACGAGCAGTACTTC.

The gene calls are TRBV7-3 and TRBJ2-1; TRBD2 matches 8 bases. The germline CDR1 and CDR2 sequences are SGHTA and FQGTGA. Trimming cost V 2 bases and J 6 bases; bases outside gene matches: 3. The CDR3 spans 14 residues. The CDR3 nucleotides are TGTGCCAGCAGCTTAGTACGGGGGGGCAATGAGCAGTTCTTC. It is translated as CASSLVRGGNEQFF. The entire variable domain, with the rest obtained from reference TRBV7-3 and TRBJ2-1, is as follows: GAGVSQTPSNKVTEKGKYVELRCDPISGHTALYWYRQSLGQGPEFLIYFQGTGAADDSGLPNDRFFAVRPEGSVSTLKIQRTERGDSAVYLCASSLVRGGNEQFFGPGTRLTVL.

This clone was found a few times. V usage is TRBV11-1 and J usage is TRBJ2-7, with TRBD2 as a possible D gene (6 bases). CDR1 and CDR2 (germline): SGHAT, FQDESV (reference sequence). Trimming took off 7 bases at V and 4 bases at J, with 23 bases between the two ends. The CDR3 extends over 16 amino acids. CDR3 protein: CASTSGTSTGFYEQYF. DNA for the CDR3: TGTGCCAGCACCTCAGGGACTTCAACGGGATTTTACGAGCAGTACTTC.

CDR3 residues: CASSLGGRKETQYF. CDR3 nucleotides: TGTGCCAGCAGTTTAGGTGGCAGGAAAGAGACCCAGTACTTC. The J gene is TRBJ2-5, the V gene TRBV28; D is uncertain. CDR1 is MDHEN and CDR2 is SYDVKM in the germline V gene. CDR3 length: 14 amino acids. V was clipped by 2 bases and J by 3 bases, with 10 bases between them.

The chain uses TRBV9 and TRBJ1-2; 7 bases align to TRBD1. CDR1 is SGDLS and CDR2 is YYNGEE in the germline V gene. Losses at the gene ends were 4 bases for V and 7 bases for J; bases not matched to a gene: 10. This CDR3 is 14 amino acids long. The CDR3 here is CASSTGQVGGGYTF. The CDR3 nucleotides are TGTGCCAGCAGCACAGGACAGGTCGGGGGTGGCTACACCTTC.

The chain combines TRBV5-6 with TRBJ1-3, with 7 bases matching TRBD1. The CDR3 loop spans 14 amino acids. Per germline, CDR1 SGHDT and CDR2 YYEEEE. J was trimmed by 2 bases and V by 4 bases; bases with no gene match: 3. The CDR3 sequence: CASSAGTAGNTIYF. In nucleotides, the CDR3 is TGTGCCAGCAGCGCAGGGACAGCTGGAAACACCATATATTTT.

The J gene is TRBJ2-3, the V gene TRBV7-3; 7 bases align to TRBD2. Trimming took 4 bases from V and 3 from J; bases not matched to a gene: 10. Germline V gives CDR1 SGHTA, CDR2 FQGTGA. This CDR3 comprises 16 residues. CDR3 in DNA: TGTGCCAGCAGCTCCGTTAGGGGCGGGAGTACAGATACGCAGTATTTT. Translating gives CASSSVRGGSTDTQYF.

The V and J genes are TRBV2 and TRBJ2-5; a possible D gene is TRBD1 (5 bases). Matching the DNA end better, TRBJ2-7 makes the J call doubtful. The CDR3 sequence is 12 residues long. Germline V lookup: CDR1 SNHLY, CDR2 FYNNEI. DNA for the CDR3: TGTGCCAGCACCAAGGACATTTACGAGCAGTACTTC. It yields the protein CASTKDIYEQYF.

This sequence joins TRBV19 and TRBJ1-5; maybe TRBD1 (5 bases). The ends were cut back, 7 bases at V and 7 bases at J, with 23 bases in the middle. Germline V gene sequence: CDR1 LNHDA, CDR2 SQIVND (reference sequence). The CDR3 is 16 residues long. The CDR3 is CASNFGGSSGRQPQHF. CDR3 sequence (DNA): TGTGCCAGTAACTTCGGGGGGTCGAGCGGGCGGCAGCCCCAGCATTTT.

The V call is TRBV6-1, the J call TRBJ2-6; D gene unclear. Trimming took off 5 bases at V and 2 bases at J, with 10 bases between the two ends. This CDR3 has 15 residues. Germline CDR1 and CDR2: MNHNS and SASEGT. This chain's CDR3 is CASSSQYPGANVLTF. The CDR3 DNA sequence: TGTGCCAGCAGTTCCCAGTACCCTGGGGCCAACGTCCTGACTTTC.

The chain combines TRBV7-6 with TRBJ2-2; 16 nucleotides agree with TRBD2. V was pared by 5 bases and J by 4 bases, with 7 bases of the junction left unmatched. Germline assignment: CDR1 SGHVS and CDR2 FNYEAQ. This CDR3 has 18 amino acids. Written as DNA, the CDR3 is TGTGCCAGCAGCGGCTCCGGGACTAGCGGGAGGGCCACCGGGGAGCTGTTTTTT. The encoded protein is CASSGSGTSGRATGELFF.

This clone has just one count. This sequence joins TRBV11-1 and TRBJ2-7; the match to TRBD1 covers 7 bases. Germline V lookup: CDR1 SGHAT, CDR2 FQDESV (reference sequence). This CDR3 is 18 amino acids long. V lost 2 bases, J lost 7 bases, and 20 bases stayed unmatched. CDR3 nucleotides: TGTGCCAGCAGCTTAAGGACAGGCCGAGGGGTTCCCCTACGAGAGCAGTACTTC. Amino acid sequence: CASSLRTGRGVPLREQYF.

This clone appeared a single time. J is TRBJ1-5 and V is TRBV6-1; possible D gene TRBD1, 5 bases. V was pared by 4 bases and J by 2 bases, with 12 bases between. Germline V gives CDR1 MNHNS, CDR2 SASEGT. The CDR3 has 15 amino acids. The DNA of the CDR3 is TGTGCCAGCAGTGGACAGTCTGTCCGCAATCAGCCCCAGCATTTT. This translates into CASSGQSVRNQPQHF.

CDR3 bases: TGTGCCAGCAGCTTCCTAGGGGGTAACTATAATTCACCCCTCCACTTT. It is translated as CASSFLGGNYNSPLHF. V gene TRBV5-4 combines with J gene TRBJ1-6; D is possibly TRBD1 (6 bases). V shed 2 bases and J shed 3 bases, with 12 bases lying between them. Germline loops: CDR1 SGHNT, CDR2 YYREEE (reference sequence). There are 16 residues in the CDR3.

The V gene is TRBV5-1, the J gene TRBJ2-2; D perhaps matches TRBD2 (5 bases). Trimming took off 2 bases at V and 4 bases at J, with 12 bases between the two ends. This CDR3 contains 15 residues. Germline V gene sequence: CDR1 SGHRS, CDR2 YFSETQ. CDR3 residues: CASSFEEVGTGELFF. The CDR3 region has the DNA TGCGCCAGCAGCTTTGAGGAGGTGGGCACCGGGGAGCTGTTTTTT.

In regard to this clone: Other DNA sequences in the same sample also yield this CDR3. The V and J genes are TRBV9 and TRBJ1-2; no firm D call. The germline V gene encodes CDR1 SGDLS and CDR2 YYNGEE. This CDR3 is built from 13 residues. V lost 0 bases to trimming and J lost 2 bases, with 5 bases between them. The CDR3, as DNA: TGTGCCAGCAGCGTAGACAGAAACTATGGCTACACCTTC. It yields the protein CASSVDRNYGYTF.

The gene calls are TRBV30 and TRBJ1-1, with D tentatively TRBD1 (6 bases). The germline V and J ends were trimmed by 3 bases and 0 bases, with 11 bases remaining between them. Germline CDR1 and CDR2: GTSNPN and SVGIG (reference sequence). There are 14 residues in the CDR3. CDR3 nucleotide sequence: TGTGCCTGGAGACGGAACAGGGTGAACACTGAAGCTTTCTTT. Translation: CAWRRNRVNTEAFF. The full variable domain, with the rest looked up from reference TRBV30 and TRBJ1-1, is SQTIHQWPATLVQPVGSPLSLECTVEGTSNPNLYWYRQAAGRGLQLLFYSVGIGQISSEVPQNLSASRPQDRQFILSSKKLLLSDSGFYLCAWRRNRVNTEAFFGQGTRLTVV.

The chain has TRBV6-5 and TRBJ2-5; 9 bases are a match to TRBD1. J lost 4 bases, V lost 4 bases, and 4 bases had no gene match. The CDR3 consists of 14 residues. CDR1 is MNHEY, CDR2 SVGAGI, per germline. CDR3 in amino acids: CASSLGTGTETQYF. CDR3 DNA: TGTGCCAGCAGTTTAGGGACAGGGACAGAGACCCAGTACTTC.

The chain links TRBV7-5 to TRBJ2-5; the table's D call, TRBD1, has no DNA check behind it. TRBV7-5 is an annotated pseudogene. This CDR3 is 17 amino acids long. The CDR3 spells CVRSTYSSYRAQETQYF. The DNA for the CDR3 is TGTGTCAGAAGCACATATTCCTCCTACAGGGCCCAAGAGACCCAGTACTTC.

This clone was detected only a few times. The V call is TRBV6-5, the J call TRBJ2-5, with D maybe TRBD1 (5 bases). This CDR3 spans 14 amino acids. CDR1 and CDR2 (germline): MNHEY, SVGAGI. Trimming stripped 5 bases from V and 1 base from J, with 11 bases between. The CDR3: CASSLVGVQETQYF. DNA for the CDR3: TGTGCCAGCAGTCTGGTAGGGGTCCAAGAGACCCAGTACTTC.